These 19 T cell receptor beta chains were sequenced from one sample in a study of blood T cell repertoires in COVID-19. TCRdb's copy holds only in-frame clones and misses some; the assay was immunoSEQ multiplex PCR. This sample has approximately 310,000 clones, with approximately 88% found just once. The sample was PBMCs or T cells enriched from blood (not recorded which). The receptors were sampled from a man between 60 and 70 years old who had recovered from COVID-19.

Comment on this clone: One end of the junction does not line up with germline, which may come from a read error. J is TRBJ2-7 and V is TRBV13, with 15 bases aligning to TRBD2. The CDR3 is 14 amino acids. The V gene's germline CDR1 is PRHDT and CDR2 FYEKMQ (reference sequence). Here the CDR3 reads CASSLGLAGGEQYF. CDR3 DNA sequence: TGTGCCAGCAGCCTAGGACTAGCGGGAGGGGAGCAGTACTTC.

The rearrangement uses TRBV28 and TRBJ2-5; 7 bases are a match to TRBD1. The J segment lost 5 bases and the V segment lost 1 base, leaving 4 bases of the junction unmatched. Germline V gene lookup returns CDR1 MDHEN and CDR2 SYDVKM. CDR3 length equals 14 residues. The CDR3 is CASSLFRGGETQYF. CDR3 coding DNA: TGTGCCAGCAGTTTATTCAGAGGGGGCGAGACCCAGTACTTC. Full variable domain (outside the CDR3, taken from reference TRBV28 and TRBJ2-5): DVKVTQSSRYLVKRTGEKVFLECVQDMDHENMFWYRQDPGLGLRLIYFSYDVKMKEKGDIPEGYSVSREKKERFSLILESASTNQTSMYLCASSLFRGGETQYFGPGTRLLVL.

This chain links TRBV19 with TRBJ2-5; TRBD1 agrees at 9 bases. V lost 7 bases and J lost 2; bases outside the gene matches: 8. Germline V gene sequence: CDR1 LNHDA, CDR2 SQIVND (reference sequence). This CDR3 spans 15 amino acids. DNA for the CDR3: TGTGCCAGTACCCGAGGACAGGGGAGACAAGAGACCCAGTACTTC. The encoded protein is CASTRGQGRQETQYF.

This chain joins TRBV7-9 and TRBJ1-1; 8 positions match TRBD1. With 5 bases clipped from V and 1 base from J, the junction kept 6 bases outside the gene matches. Germline assignment: CDR1 SEHNR and CDR2 FQNEAQ (reference sequence). The CDR3 is 15 amino acids. The chain's CDR3 is CASSDPGGPNTEAFF. Here the CDR3 DNA reads TGTGCCAGCAGCGACCCAGGGGGCCCGAACACTGAAGCTTTCTTT.

V usage is TRBV7-3 and J usage is TRBJ2-1, with 7 bases lining up with TRBD2. Per germline, CDR1 SGHTA and CDR2 FQGTGA. The V gene end was trimmed by 1 base and the J gene end by 3 bases; junction bases not matched to a gene: 6. There are 16 residues in the CDR3. The CDR3 nucleotides are TGTGCCAGCAGCTTAATGGGCCCGGGAGGCTACAATGAGCAGTTCTTC. This codes for CASSLMGPGGYNEQFF. The whole variable domain, remainder taken from reference TRBV7-3 and TRBJ2-1, is GAGVSQTPSNKVTEKGKYVELRCDPISGHTALYWYRQSLGQGPEFLIYFQGTGAADDSGLPNDRFFAVRPEGSVSTLKIQRTERGDSAVYLCASSLMGPGGYNEQFFGPGTRLTVL.

This chain joins TRBV28 and TRBJ2-7; 14 bases fit TRBD2. The CDR3 is 15 amino acids. Looked up from germline, CDR1 is MDHEN and CDR2 is SYDVKM. With 5 bases clipped from V and 6 bases from J, the junction kept 6 bases outside the gene matches. CDR3 DNA: TGTGCCAGCAGTCAAGGGACTAGCGGGAGACCCGAGCAGTACTTC. It codes for CASSQGTSGRPEQYF.

Remarks on this clone: This sample includes further DNA sequences coding for the same CDR3. The genes are TRBV5-1 and TRBJ1-1; possibly TRBD1 for D (5 bases). The V gene lost 4 bases and the J gene lost 3 bases, with 10 bases spanning the gap. From germline, CDR1 is SGHRS and CDR2 YFSETQ. The CDR3 contains 13 residues. The CDR3 sequence: CASSPAGDTEAFF. CDR3 DNA sequence: TGCGCCAGCAGCCCGGCGGGGGACACTGAAGCTTTCTTT.

The CDR3 nucleotides are TGTGCCAGCAGCTCAGCTAGCGGGAGGAAACAAGAGACCCAGTACTTC. Translating it yields CASSSASGRKQETQYF. The V gene is TRBV5-4, the J gene TRBJ2-5; TRBD2 agrees at 11 bases. This CDR3 region has 16 residues. CDR1 and CDR2 from the germline V gene are SGHNT and YYREEE (reference sequence). Trimming removed 3 bases from V and 2 bases from J; junction bases left unmatched: 6.

The V and J genes are TRBV24-1 and TRBJ1-2, with TRBD1 identical over 8 bases. Germline values: CDR1 KGHDR, CDR2 SFDVKD. V dropped 4 bases and J dropped 7; count of bases not matched to a gene: 10. The CDR3 has 15 residues. The CDR3 loop is CATSDPGQGTAGYTF. The CDR3 DNA follows: TGTGCCACCAGTGACCCCGGACAGGGAACTGCTGGCTACACCTTC.

The V gene is TRBV2, the J gene TRBJ1-4; 11 bases are a match to TRBD1. V was pared by 7 bases and J by 2 bases, with 9 bases of the junction left unmatched. Germline V gives CDR1 SNHLY, CDR2 FYNNEI. This CDR3 contains 17 residues. The CDR3 region has the DNA TGTGCCAGCAAATTCGGACAGGGGGCGCTTACTAATGAAAAACTGTTTTTT. Translating it yields CASKFGQGALTNEKLFF.

J is TRBJ2-7 and V is TRBV7-9; 8 nucleotides agree with TRBD2. This CDR3 has 15 amino acids. V lost 5 bases and J lost 1; bases outside the gene matches: 7. Germline lookup yields CDR1 SEHNR and CDR2 FQNEAQ (reference sequence). The CDR3 here is CASSGVTSGSYEQYF. DNA of the CDR3: TGTGCCAGCAGCGGGGTAACTAGCGGTTCCTACGAGCAGTACTTC.

The V gene is TRBV7-3, the J gene TRBJ2-2; 10 nucleotides align to TRBD2. CDR1 and CDR2 (germline): SGHTA, FQGTGA. The CDR3 contains 17 residues. Losses at the gene ends were 1 base for V and 5 bases for J; bases not matched to a gene: 7. CDR3 nucleotides: TGTGCCAGCAGCTTAATTCCTAGCGGGAGAACTACCGGGGAGCTGTTTTTT. Its translation is CASSLIPSGRTTGELFF.

The chain has TRBV28 and TRBJ2-2; tentative D call: TRBD2 (6 bases). V was cut by 5 bases and J by 0 bases, with 10 bases left in between. The germline CDR1 and CDR2 sequences are MDHEN and SYDVKM. The CDR3 is 15 amino acids. The CDR3 DNA follows: TGTGCCAGCAGTCAGCGGGCCCCGAACACCGGGGAGCTGTTTTTT. This sequence encodes CASSQRAPNTGELFF.

The genes are TRBV5-1 and TRBJ1-5; D not resolved. Germline values: CDR1 SGHRS, CDR2 YFSETQ. V dropped 0 bases and J dropped 4 bases, with 5 bases sitting between them. The CDR3 covers 13 residues. CDR3 region: CASSLEQNQPQHF. The CDR3 region has the DNA TGCGCCAGCAGCTTGGAACAAAATCAGCCCCAGCATTTT.

The J gene is TRBJ2-7, the V gene TRBV7-9, with a possible D match to TRBD2 (5 bases). This CDR3 comprises 13 residues. With 5 bases removed from V and 2 bases from J, the gap between germline ends came to 10 bases. CDR1 is SEHNR and CDR2 is FQNEAQ in the germline V gene (reference sequence). CDR3 protein: CASSPGSTYEQYF. Written as DNA, the CDR3 is TGTGCCAGCAGCCCGGGATCAACCTACGAGCAGTACTTC. The full variable domain, its missing parts supplied by reference TRBV7-9 and TRBJ2-7, is DTGVSQNPRHKITKRGQNVTFRCDPISEHNRLYWYRQTLGQGPEFLTYFQNEAQLEKSRLLSDRFSAERPKGSFSTLEIQRTEQGDSAMYLCASSPGSTYEQYFGPGTRLTVT.

V is TRBV7-2 and J is TRBJ2-2; 8 positions match TRBD1. The CDR3 consists of 16 residues. Germline V lookup: CDR1 SGHTA, CDR2 FQGNSA. V trimming: 3 bases; J trimming: 1 base; junction bases outside the gene matches: 4. CDR3 nucleotides: TGTGCCAGCAGCTTGGTCAGGGGGCTGAACACCGGGGAGCTGTTTTTT. Translated: CASSLVRGLNTGELFF.

The rearrangement uses TRBV7-2 and TRBJ2-7; TRBD2 matches at 7 bases. V shed 0 bases and J 2 bases; nucleotides not matched to a gene: 4. Germline V CDR1 and CDR2: SGHTA, FQGNSA. The CDR3 is made up of 15 amino acids. The CDR3 here is CASSLASGGTYEQYF. In DNA, the CDR3 is TGTGCCAGCAGCTTAGCTTCCGGGGGGACCTACGAGCAGTACTTC. The variable domain in full, with the rest retrieved from reference TRBV7-2 and TRBJ2-7, is GAGVSQSPSNKVTEKGKDVELRCDPISGHTALYWYRQSLGQGLEFLIYFQGNSAPDKSGLPSDRFSAERTGGSVSTLTIQRTQQEDSAVYLCASSLASGGTYEQYFGPGTRLTVT.

This chain links TRBV7-2 with TRBJ1-4; D is possibly TRBD1 (5 bases). Trimming took off 1 base at V and 3 bases at J, with 12 bases between the two ends. Germline V gene sequence: CDR1 SGHTA, CDR2 FQGNSA. This CDR3 has 16 amino acids. CDR3 DNA sequence: TGTGCCAGCAGCTTAGGTCGTAGGGGTGCTAATGAAAAACTGTTTTTT. It codes for CASSLGRRGANEKLFF.

This clone was seen only a few times. The chain is built from TRBV9 and TRBJ1-2; TRBD1 is a possible D gene (5 bases). Germline V lookup: CDR1 SGDLS, CDR2 YYNGEE. The V gene lost 1 base and the J gene lost 7 bases, with 20 bases spanning the gap. The CDR3 contains 16 residues. For the CDR3, the DNA is TGTGCCAGCAGCGTAAATCCCGGCGCGGGGGGTGTTGGCTACACCTTC. Translating gives CASSVNPGAGGVGYTF. Variable domain in full (rest from reference TRBV9 and TRBJ1-2): DSGVTQTPKHLITATGQRVTLRCSPRSGDLSVYWYQQSLDQGLQFLIQYYNGEERAKGNILERFSAQQFPDLHSELNLSSLELGDSALYFCASSVNPGAGGVGYTFGSGTRLTVV.